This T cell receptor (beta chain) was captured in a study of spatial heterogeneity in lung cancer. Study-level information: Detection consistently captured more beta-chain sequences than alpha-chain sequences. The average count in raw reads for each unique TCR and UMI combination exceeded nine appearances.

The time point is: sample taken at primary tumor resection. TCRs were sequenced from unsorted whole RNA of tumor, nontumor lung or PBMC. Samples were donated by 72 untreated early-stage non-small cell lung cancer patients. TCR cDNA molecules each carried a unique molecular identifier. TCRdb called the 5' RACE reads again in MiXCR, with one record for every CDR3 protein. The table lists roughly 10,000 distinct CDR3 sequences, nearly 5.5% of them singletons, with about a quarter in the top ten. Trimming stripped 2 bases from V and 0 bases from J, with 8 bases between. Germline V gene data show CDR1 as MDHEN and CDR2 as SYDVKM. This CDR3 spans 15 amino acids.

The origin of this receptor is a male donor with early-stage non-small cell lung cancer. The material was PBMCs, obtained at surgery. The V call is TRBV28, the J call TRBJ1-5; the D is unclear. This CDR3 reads CASSLRGNSNQPQHF. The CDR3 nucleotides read TGTGCCAGCAGTTTACGCGGAAATAGCAATCAGCCCCAGCATTTT.